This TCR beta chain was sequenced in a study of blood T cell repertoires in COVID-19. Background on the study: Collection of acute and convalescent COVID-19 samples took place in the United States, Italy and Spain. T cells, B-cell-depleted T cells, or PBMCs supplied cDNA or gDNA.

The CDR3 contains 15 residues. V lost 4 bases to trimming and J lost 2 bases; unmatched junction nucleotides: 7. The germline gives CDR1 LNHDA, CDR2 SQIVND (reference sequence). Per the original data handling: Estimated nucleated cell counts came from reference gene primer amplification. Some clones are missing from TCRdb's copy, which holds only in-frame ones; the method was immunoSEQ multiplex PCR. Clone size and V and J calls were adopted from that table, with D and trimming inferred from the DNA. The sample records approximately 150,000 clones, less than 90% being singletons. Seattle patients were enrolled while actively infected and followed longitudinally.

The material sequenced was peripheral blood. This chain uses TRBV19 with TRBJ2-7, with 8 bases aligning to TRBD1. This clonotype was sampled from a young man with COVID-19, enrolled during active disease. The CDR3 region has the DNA TGTGCCAGTAGTAAGACGACAGGGGTCCCCTACGAGCAGTACTTC. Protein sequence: CASSKTTGVPYEQYF.